The 15 T cell receptor beta chains below come from one sample, sequenced in a study of cytomegalovirus exposure and HLA in healthy donors. It was with 60 Vbeta and 13 Jbeta primers that the PCR ran. Profiling relied on immunoSEQ multiplex PCR, and the TCRdb table lists in-frame clones only, not all of them. The sample shows fewer than 140,000 clones, roughly 82% of them seen only once. Source material: PBMCs. Source of these receptors: a man in his forties or fifties in good health and CMV-seronegative.

The chain employs TRBV2 and TRBJ1-3; D remains ambiguous. Germline V gene lookup returns CDR1 SNHLY and CDR2 FYNNEI. This CDR3 region has 14 residues. V was cut by 2 bases and J by 0 bases, with 5 bases left in between. The chain's CDR3 is CASSESASGNTIYF. The CDR3 region has the DNA TGTGCCAGCAGTGAAAGCGCCTCTGGAAACACCATATATTTT.

The rearrangement links TRBV19 to TRBJ1-5; a weak D match, TRBD1 (5 bases). Trimming removed 0 bases at V and 6 bases at J, with 6 bases between. CDR3 length equals 13 residues. Looked up from germline, CDR1 is LNHDA and CDR2 is SQIVND (reference sequence). Here the CDR3 reads CASSIDRVQPQHF. CDR3 in DNA: TGTGCCAGTAGTATAGACAGGGTTCAGCCCCAGCATTTT.

The chain links TRBV4-1 to TRBJ2-2; 7 positions agree with TRBD1. The CDR3 has 17 amino acids. Per germline, CDR1 MGHRA and CDR2 YSYEKL. The V gene end was trimmed by 0 bases and the J gene end by 2 bases; junction bases not matched to a gene: 6. The CDR3: CASSQERGPLNTGELFF. CDR3 bases: TGCGCCAGCAGCCAAGAAAGGGGGCCCTTAAACACCGGGGAGCTGTTTTTT.

This clone was seen only once. The rearrangement uses TRBV15 and TRBJ2-1, with 15 nucleotides matching TRBD2. From germline, CDR1 is LNHNV and CDR2 YYDKDF (reference sequence). Trimming at V came to 1 base and at J to 14 bases, leaving 12 bases not matched to a gene. The CDR3 is 17 residues long. The CDR3 nucleotides are TGTGCCACCAGCAGAGGGAATAGTCGGACTAGCGGGGGGGCCGAGTTCTTC. This codes for CATSRGNSRTSGGAEFF.

V usage is TRBV19 and J usage is TRBJ2-7; a weak D match, TRBD1 (6 bases). The CDR3 spans 15 residues. Germline values: CDR1 LNHDA, CDR2 SQIVND (reference sequence). Trimming pared 5 bases from V and 4 bases from J, leaving 18 bases between. CDR3 DNA sequence: TGTGCCAGTAGTGCACGACTGATGCAGGGGTACGAGCAGTACTTC. It specifies CASSARLMQGYEQYF.

The J gene is TRBJ1-2, the V gene TRBV19, with D possibly matching TRBD1 (6 bases). CDR1 is LNHDA and CDR2 is SQIVND in the germline V gene (reference sequence). The V and J ends lost 10 bases and 7 bases respectively, with 28 bases between them. This CDR3 comprises 16 residues. The CDR3 sequence is CATKGPRGTTGSGYTF. Written as DNA, the CDR3 is TGTGCCACCAAAGGGCCTCGAGGGACAACGGGCAGTGGCTACACCTTC.

CDR3 residues: CAWSRRGGLYEQFF. Written as DNA, the CDR3 is TGTGCCTGGAGTAGGCGGGGGGGCTTGTATGAGCAGTTCTTC. The chain employs TRBV30 and TRBJ2-1, with 9 bases aligning to TRBD2. From germline, CDR1 is GTSNPN and CDR2 SVGIG (reference sequence). The CDR3 has 14 amino acids. V dropped 2 bases and J dropped 8; count of bases not matched to a gene: 7.

V gene TRBV5-5 combines with J gene TRBJ1-1; 8 nucleotides align to TRBD1. This CDR3 is 15 amino acids long. Losses at the gene ends were 7 bases for V and 7 bases for J; bases not matched to a gene: 15. CDR1 and CDR2 from the germline V gene are SGHKS and YYEKEE (reference sequence). CDR3 coding DNA: TGTGCCAGCGTTGCGGCAGGGGGCATGATGGGTGAAGCTTTCTTT. Protein sequence: CASVAAGGMMGEAFF.

On this clone itself: In the same sample, other DNA sequences code for this CDR3. The gene calls are TRBV4-3 and TRBJ1-1; 7 bases line up with TRBD1. The ends lost 2 bases at V and 4 bases at J; junction bases unmatched: 1. Germline loops: CDR1 LGHNA, CDR2 YSLEER. This CDR3 contains 13 residues. CDR3 DNA sequence: TGCGCCAGCAGCCAACCAGGGGGCACTGAAGCTTTCTTT. Residues: CASSQPGGTEAFF.

This chain connects TRBV13 to TRBJ2-3, with 7 bases that match TRBD2. CDR1 PRHDT and CDR2 FYEKMQ come from the germline V gene (reference sequence). V trimming: 5 bases; J trimming: 2 bases; junction bases outside the gene matches: 16. The CDR3 has 18 residues. This CDR3 is CASSASGGGGGYTDTQYF. In DNA form, the CDR3 reads TGTGCCAGCAGCGCCTCGGGTGGTGGCGGGGGATACACAGATACGCAGTATTTT.

The chain carries TRBV5-1 and TRBJ1-1; 7 nucleotides match TRBD1. Germline trimming cut 5 bases from V and 5 bases from J; bases unmatched to any gene: 18. Looked up from germline, CDR1 is SGHRS and CDR2 is YFSETQ. The CDR3 runs to 17 residues. In DNA, the CDR3 is TGCGCCAGCAGGGCGATACAGGGGTGGGCTTCGGGGACTGAAGCTTTCTTT. Amino acid sequence: CASRAIQGWASGTEAFF.

The CDR3 is CASSYPTGDYGYTF. Written as DNA, the CDR3 is TGTGCCAGCAGCTACCCGACAGGAGACTATGGCTACACCTTC. The chain carries TRBV5-4 and TRBJ1-2, with D tentatively TRBD1 (6 bases). This CDR3 has 14 residues. Looked up from germline, CDR1 is SGHNT and CDR2 is YYREEE (reference sequence). V lost 3 bases and J lost 3, with 12 bases in between.

The chain links TRBV27 to TRBJ2-3; 14 bases match TRBD2. CDR3 length: 20 residues. Germline lookup yields CDR1 MNHEY and CDR2 SMNVEV (reference sequence). Losses at the gene ends were 0 bases for V and 0 bases for J; bases not matched to a gene: 8. CDR3 region: CASSLSWTSGGQTSTDTQYF. For the CDR3, the DNA is TGTGCCAGCAGTTTATCCTGGACTAGCGGGGGGCAAACTAGCACAGATACGCAGTATTTT.

The rearrangement joins TRBV11-2 to TRBJ2-1; 10 bases are shared with TRBD2. CDR1 and CDR2 from the germline V gene are SGHAT and FQNNGV. The CDR3 sequence is 13 residues long. The trim removed 2 bases at V and 9 bases at J, leaving 1 base unmatched. The CDR3 region has the DNA TGTGCCAGCAGCTTATTAGCGGGGGGTGAGCAGTTCTTC. Translation: CASSLLAGGEQFF.

The chain employs TRBV6-5 and TRBJ2-3, with D possibly TRBD1 on 5 matching bases. The V and J ends lost 8 bases and 0 bases respectively, with 15 bases between them. The CDR3 covers 15 residues. The V gene's germline CDR1 is MNHEY and CDR2 SVGAGI. The CDR3 bases are TGTGCCAGCGGAGCGACAGATTCGAGCACAGATACGCAGTATTTT. Its translation: CASGATDSSTDTQYF.